Given below is one TCR beta chain in context. Lacking the conserved final phenylalanine or tryptophan, this CDR3 likely reflects a read error. For every donor, a draw yielded around 10 milliliters of peripheral blood. Combining a sample-barcoded 5' primer with a J-beta primer mix, a second PCR ran for roughly 7 to 12 cycles. The yield of each sample was at least 2.5 million CDR3-containing paired-end reads. TCRdb independently ran MiXCR on the 5' RACE reads; one entry per CDR3 protein. The repertoire consists of roughly 500,000 distinct CDR3 sequences, with about 26% occurring once and the leading ten covering less than 20%. This record comes from a study of blood T cells in healthy people across ages. V was trimmed by 1 base and J by 0 bases, leaving 6 bases between them. This CDR3 is built from 14 residues. Germline CDR1 is LNHNV and CDR2 is YYDKDF (reference sequence).

The material sequenced was blood. The J gene is TRBJ1-2, the V gene TRBV15; D is uncertain. The receptor was derived from a woman in her 70s in good health. CDR3 coding DNA: TGTGCCACCAGCAGAGGACCAACTAACTATGGCTACACCCTC. Its protein product is CATSRGPTNYGYTL.